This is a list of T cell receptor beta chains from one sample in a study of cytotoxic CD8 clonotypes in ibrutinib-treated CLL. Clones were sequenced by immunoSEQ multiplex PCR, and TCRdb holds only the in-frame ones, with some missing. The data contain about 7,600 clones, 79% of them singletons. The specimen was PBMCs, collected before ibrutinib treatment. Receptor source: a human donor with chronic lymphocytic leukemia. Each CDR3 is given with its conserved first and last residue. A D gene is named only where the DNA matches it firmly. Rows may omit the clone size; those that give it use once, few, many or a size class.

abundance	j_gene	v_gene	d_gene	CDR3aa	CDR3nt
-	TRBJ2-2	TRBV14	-	CASSQEVGNTGELFF	TGTGCCAGCAGCCAAGAGGTGGGGAACACCGGGGAGCTGTTTTTT
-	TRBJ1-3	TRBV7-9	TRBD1	CASSLSPGQGANSGNTIYF	TGTGCCAGCAGCTTATCTCCGGGACAGGGGGCCAACTCTGGAAACACCATATATTTT
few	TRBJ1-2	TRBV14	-	CASSQENYGYTF	TGTGCCAGCAGCCAAGAGAACTATGGCTACACCTTC
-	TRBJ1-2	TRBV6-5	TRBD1	CASRRTGTGSGYTF	TGTGCCAGCAGAAGAACCGGGACAGGGAGCGGCTACACCTTC
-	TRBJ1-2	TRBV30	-	CAWSVPGRDYGYTF	TGTGCCTGGAGTGTTCCGGGCAGGGACTATGGCTACACCTTC
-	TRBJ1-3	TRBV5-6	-	CASRQGGNTIYF	TGTGCCAGCAGGCAGGGAGGAAACACCATATATTTT
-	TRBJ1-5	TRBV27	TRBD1	CASSEQGADQPQHF	TGTGCCAGCAGTGAACAGGGGGCGGATCAGCCCCAGCATTTT
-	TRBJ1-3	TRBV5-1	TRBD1	CASSPGTGFGNTIYF	TGCGCCAGCAGCCCTGGGACAGGCTTTGGAAACACCATATATTTT
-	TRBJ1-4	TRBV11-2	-	CASSPSGRATNEKLFF	TGTGCCAGCAGCCCCTCAGGGAGAGCAACTAATGAAAAACTGTTTTTT
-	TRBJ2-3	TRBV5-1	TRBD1	CASSWDREIDTQYF	TGCGCCAGCAGCTGGGACAGGGAGATAGATACGCAGTATTTT
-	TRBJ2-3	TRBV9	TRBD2	CASSVEASGSGTDTQYF	TGTGCCAGCAGCGTAGAGGCTAGCGGGAGTGGGACAGATACGCAGTATTTT
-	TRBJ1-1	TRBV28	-	CASSAEGGRWNTEAFF	TGTGCCAGCAGTGCAGAGGGGGGGCGATGGAACACTGAAGCTTTCTTT
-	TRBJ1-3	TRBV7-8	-	CASSLSPASGNTIYF	TGTGCCAGCAGCTTATCTCCAGCCTCTGGAAACACCATATATTTT
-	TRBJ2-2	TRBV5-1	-	CASGEGPNTGELFF	TGCGCCAGCGGCGAGGGTCCGAACACCGGGGAGCTGTTTTTT
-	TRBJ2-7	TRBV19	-	CASSATRPMSYEQYF	TGTGCCAGTAGTGCGACACGGCCAATGTCCTACGAGCAGTACTTC
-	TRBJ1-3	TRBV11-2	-	CASRGGGSGNTIYF	TGTGCCAGCAGGGGGGGAGGCTCTGGAAACACCATATATTTT
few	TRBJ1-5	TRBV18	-	CASSPSSGERNQPQHF	TGTGCCAGCTCACCATCCTCAGGGGAAAGGAATCAGCCCCAGCATTTT
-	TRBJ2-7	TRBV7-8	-	CASSLARTGRDEQYF	TGTGCCAGCAGCTTAGCGCGGACAGGGAGGGACGAGCAGTACTTC
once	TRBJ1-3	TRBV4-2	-	CASSQEFHSISGNTIYF	TGTGCCAGCAGCCAAGAGTTTCACAGTATCTCTGGAAACACCATATATTTT
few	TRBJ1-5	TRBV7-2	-	CASSFDNQPQHF	TGTGCCAGCAGCTTTGATAATCAGCCCCAGCATTTT
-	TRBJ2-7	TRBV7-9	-	CAGGLIDSYEQYF	TGTGCCGGGGGACTGATAGATTCCTACGAGCAGTACTTC
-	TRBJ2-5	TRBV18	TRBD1	CASSPPSGGTKETQYF	TGTGCCAGCTCACCACCCTCAGGGGGCACCAAAGAGACCCAGTACTTC
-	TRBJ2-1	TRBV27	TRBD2	CASRLWGSGGPTYSYNEQFF	TGTGCCAGCAGACTTTGGGGGAGCGGGGGCCCCACTTACTCCTACAATGAGCAGTTCTTC
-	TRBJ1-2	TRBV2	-	CASSERWTDKFYGYTF	TGTGCCAGCAGTGAAAGGTGGACTGACAAGTTCTATGGCTACACCTTC
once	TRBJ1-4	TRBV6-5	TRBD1	CASRNRGLIEKLFF	TGTGCCAGCAGAAACAGGGGGCTTATTGAAAAACTGTTTTTT
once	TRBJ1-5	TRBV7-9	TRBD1	CASSLALGQGHQPQHF	TGCGCCAGCAGCTTAGCGTTAGGACAGGGTCATCAGCCCCAGCATTTT
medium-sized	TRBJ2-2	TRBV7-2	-	CASSLNTGELFF	TGTGCCAGCAGCCTGAACACCGGGGAGCTGTTTTTT